The rows below give T cell receptor beta chains drawn from one sample of a study of blood T cell repertoires in COVID-19. Produced via immunoSEQ multiplex PCR; TCRdb's table is partial and in-frame only. The sample shows 300,000 to 450,000 clones, around 87% of them seen only once. Material for sequencing was PBMCs or T cells enriched from blood (not recorded which). The receptors were gathered from a man aged 25 to 40 who had recovered from COVID-19. The CDR3 runs from the conserved cysteine through the conserved F or W. The D gene is left open where the match is weak. Not every row has a clone size; where given, it reads once, few, many or a size class.

d_call	j_call	v_call	clone_size	cdr3_nt	cdr3_aa
-	TRBJ2-1	TRBV2	-	TGTGCCAGCATGTTGGACAGACAGTACAATGAGCAGTTCTTC	CASMLDRQYNEQFF
-	TRBJ1-1	TRBV18	-	TGTGCCAGCTCGGACCGGGGGAACACTGAAGCTTTCTTT	CASSDRGNTEAFF
-	TRBJ1-1	TRBV5-1	-	TGCGCCAGCAGCGTCAGGGGTGAGAGCACTGAAGCTTTCTTT	CASSVRGESTEAFF
-	TRBJ1-3	TRBV7-2	-	TGTGCCAGCAGCGGCCGGGGAGGTCGAGACACCATATATTTT	CASSGRGGRDTIYF
-	TRBJ2-7	TRBV7-6	-	TGTGCCAGCAGCTTTACAGAGACGGTGCAGTACTTC	CASSFTETVQYF
TRBD1	TRBJ2-7	TRBV5-1	-	TGCGCCAGCAGCCCCTCGCCGGGACAGAGCTACGAGCAGTACTTC	CASSPSPGQSYEQYF
TRBD1	TRBJ2-7	TRBV7-8	-	TGTGCCAGCAGCCTCAGGGGGCCCTACGAGCAGTACTTC	CASSLRGPYEQYF
-	TRBJ2-1	TRBV7-6	-	TGTGCCAGCAGCTTAGACAAGTACAATGAGCAGTTCTTC	CASSLDKYNEQFF
-	TRBJ2-7	TRBV5-4	-	TGTGCCAGCAGCTTATACACCAACTACGAGCAGTACTTC	CASSLYTNYEQYF
TRBD1	TRBJ2-7	TRBV10-2	-	TGCGCCAGCAGTGAGCCCGGACAGGGGAGCTACGAGCAGTACTTC	CASSEPGQGSYEQYF
-	TRBJ2-7	TRBV11-2	once	TGTGCCAGCAGCTTAGATTCGAGTCTGTCCTACGAGCAGTACTTC	CASSLDSSLSYEQYF
-	TRBJ2-2	TRBV4-2	-	TGTGCCAGCAGCCCCGAGGGAAGAGAAAACACCGGGGAGCTGTTTTTT	CASSPEGRENTGELFF
TRBD1	TRBJ1-6	TRBV14	-	TGTGCCAGCGGACAGGGACTGAGGTCACCCCTCCACTTT	CASGQGLRSPLHF
TRBD2	TRBJ2-1	TRBV6-4	-	TGTGCCAACAGACTAGCGGGGGGGCAGAGCTCCTACAATGAGCAGTTCTTC	CANRLAGGQSSYNEQFF
TRBD1	TRBJ1-2	TRBV6-5	-	TGTGCCAGCAGCCTACAGGGGACCTATGGCTACACCTTC	CASSLQGTYGYTF
TRBD1	TRBJ1-2	TRBV5-5	-	TGTGCCAGCAGCTCGACAGGGGGTGAGGGTAACTATGGCTACACCTTC	CASSSTGGEGNYGYTF
-	TRBJ2-5	TRBV20-1	-	TGCAGTGCTAGCGGGGTTCAGACCCAGTACTTC	CSASGVQTQYF
-	TRBJ2-5	TRBV14	-	TGTGCCAGCAGCCAACCCGGGGGGCGTCAGACCCAGTACTTC	CASSQPGGRQTQYF
-	TRBJ2-1	TRBV10-2	once	TGCGCCAGCAGTGAGCTGGGGACAATGAGCAGTCCCTTCTTC	CASSELGTMSSPFF
-	TRBJ1-1	TRBV7-9	-	TGTGCCAGCAGCATTCCCGGGACTGTCCCCGTGTCGGATGAAGCTTTCTTT	CASSIPGTVPVSDEAFF
TRBD1	TRBJ1-3	TRBV6-5	-	TGTGCCAGCAGTCGCGGACAGGGGGCTGGAAACACCATATATTTT	CASSRGQGAGNTIYF
-	TRBJ2-5	TRBV7-3	many	TGTGCCAGCAGCTTCGGGGTTAGGGAGACCCAGTACTTC	CASSFGVRETQYF
-	TRBJ1-5	TRBV18	-	TGTGCCAGCGCACACGCCGGGGAACAGCCCCAGCATTTT	CASAHAGEQPQHF
-	TRBJ1-5	TRBV12-5	-	TGTGCTAGTGACACACAAGAATATAGCAATCAGCCCCAGCATTTT	CASDTQEYSNQPQHF
-	TRBJ1-2	TRBV29-1	few	TGCAGCGTTGAGGTGGCCTATGGCTACACCTTC	CSVEVAYGYTF
-	TRBJ2-7	TRBV20-1	-	TGCAGTGCTTCGGATTACAGGGAGCAGTACTTC	CSASDYREQYF
-	TRBJ1-6	TRBV30	-	TGTGCCTGGAGTGGGCAGGGTTGGGCTAATTCACCCCTCCACTTT	CAWSGQGWANSPLHF
TRBD1	TRBJ1-2	TRBV2	-	TGTGCCAGCTGCTCCGACAGGGAGTATTATGGCTACACCTTC	CASCSDREYYGYTF
-	TRBJ2-7	TRBV7-2	few	TGTGCCAGCAGCTTAGTTTCTGACAGCCCCTATTACGAGCAGTACTTC	CASSLVSDSPYYEQYF
-	TRBJ2-1	TRBV7-2	-	TGTGCCAGCAGCTTAGGGGGACGGGGGACTGAGCAGTTCTTC	CASSLGGRGTEQFF
-	TRBJ1-4	TRBV19	-	TGTGCCAGTAGTATTGACAGGTTAAATGAAAAACTGTTTTTT	CASSIDRLNEKLFF
-	TRBJ2-4	TRBV6-5	-	TGTGCCAGCAGTTACTCGGCCAGCGAAAACATTCAGTACTTC	CASSYSASENIQYF
-	TRBJ1-2	TRBV7-2	-	TGTGCCAGCAGCTTAATTGGAGCGGGATCTATGAGCTACACCTTC	CASSLIGAGSMSYTF
TRBD2	TRBJ2-1	TRBV6-5	once	TGTGCCAGCAGCACCCGGACTAGCGGGGACAATGAGCAGTTCTTC	CASSTRTSGDNEQFF
-	TRBJ1-1	TRBV11-2	few	TGTGCCAGCAGCTTTGCCAGGGGCCCCTTCGCTGAAGCTTTCTTT	CASSFARGPFAEAFF
-	TRBJ2-7	TRBV27	-	TGTGCCAGCCGGCCGGACACAACCTACGAGCAGTACTTC	CASRPDTTYEQYF
-	TRBJ1-1	TRBV5-1	-	TGCGCCAGCAGCCCCAGTGGGGGGAGGGGCACTGAAGCTTTCTTT	CASSPSGGRGTEAFF
-	TRBJ1-2	TRBV2	once	TGTGCCAGCACACCCCGGGACTCCAACCCGGGCTACACCTTC	CASTPRDSNPGYTF
-	TRBJ1-2	TRBV2	-	TGTGCCAGCGACTCAGGGGTGATCGGCTACACCTTC	CASDSGVIGYTF